This T cell receptor (beta chain) was identified during a study of blood T cell repertoires in COVID-19. The germline gives CDR1 MNHEY, CDR2 SVGEGT. Trimming stripped 5 bases from V and 5 bases from J, with 16 bases between. The CDR3 runs 14 residues. TCRdb's table, derived via immunoSEQ multiplex PCR, lists solely in-frame clones and lacks some. The sample yields 70,000 to 95,000 clones, more than 75% seen once. The sample was peripheral blood. The V gene is TRBV6-2 or TRBV6-3, the J gene TRBJ2-7, with D possibly being TRBD2 (6 bases). This receptor was identified in a human donor in a cohort sampled during active COVID-19. Written as DNA, the CDR3 is TGTGCCAGCAGTCTGGAATTAGGGACTGACGAGCAGTACTTC. Translating gives CASSLELGTDEQYF.